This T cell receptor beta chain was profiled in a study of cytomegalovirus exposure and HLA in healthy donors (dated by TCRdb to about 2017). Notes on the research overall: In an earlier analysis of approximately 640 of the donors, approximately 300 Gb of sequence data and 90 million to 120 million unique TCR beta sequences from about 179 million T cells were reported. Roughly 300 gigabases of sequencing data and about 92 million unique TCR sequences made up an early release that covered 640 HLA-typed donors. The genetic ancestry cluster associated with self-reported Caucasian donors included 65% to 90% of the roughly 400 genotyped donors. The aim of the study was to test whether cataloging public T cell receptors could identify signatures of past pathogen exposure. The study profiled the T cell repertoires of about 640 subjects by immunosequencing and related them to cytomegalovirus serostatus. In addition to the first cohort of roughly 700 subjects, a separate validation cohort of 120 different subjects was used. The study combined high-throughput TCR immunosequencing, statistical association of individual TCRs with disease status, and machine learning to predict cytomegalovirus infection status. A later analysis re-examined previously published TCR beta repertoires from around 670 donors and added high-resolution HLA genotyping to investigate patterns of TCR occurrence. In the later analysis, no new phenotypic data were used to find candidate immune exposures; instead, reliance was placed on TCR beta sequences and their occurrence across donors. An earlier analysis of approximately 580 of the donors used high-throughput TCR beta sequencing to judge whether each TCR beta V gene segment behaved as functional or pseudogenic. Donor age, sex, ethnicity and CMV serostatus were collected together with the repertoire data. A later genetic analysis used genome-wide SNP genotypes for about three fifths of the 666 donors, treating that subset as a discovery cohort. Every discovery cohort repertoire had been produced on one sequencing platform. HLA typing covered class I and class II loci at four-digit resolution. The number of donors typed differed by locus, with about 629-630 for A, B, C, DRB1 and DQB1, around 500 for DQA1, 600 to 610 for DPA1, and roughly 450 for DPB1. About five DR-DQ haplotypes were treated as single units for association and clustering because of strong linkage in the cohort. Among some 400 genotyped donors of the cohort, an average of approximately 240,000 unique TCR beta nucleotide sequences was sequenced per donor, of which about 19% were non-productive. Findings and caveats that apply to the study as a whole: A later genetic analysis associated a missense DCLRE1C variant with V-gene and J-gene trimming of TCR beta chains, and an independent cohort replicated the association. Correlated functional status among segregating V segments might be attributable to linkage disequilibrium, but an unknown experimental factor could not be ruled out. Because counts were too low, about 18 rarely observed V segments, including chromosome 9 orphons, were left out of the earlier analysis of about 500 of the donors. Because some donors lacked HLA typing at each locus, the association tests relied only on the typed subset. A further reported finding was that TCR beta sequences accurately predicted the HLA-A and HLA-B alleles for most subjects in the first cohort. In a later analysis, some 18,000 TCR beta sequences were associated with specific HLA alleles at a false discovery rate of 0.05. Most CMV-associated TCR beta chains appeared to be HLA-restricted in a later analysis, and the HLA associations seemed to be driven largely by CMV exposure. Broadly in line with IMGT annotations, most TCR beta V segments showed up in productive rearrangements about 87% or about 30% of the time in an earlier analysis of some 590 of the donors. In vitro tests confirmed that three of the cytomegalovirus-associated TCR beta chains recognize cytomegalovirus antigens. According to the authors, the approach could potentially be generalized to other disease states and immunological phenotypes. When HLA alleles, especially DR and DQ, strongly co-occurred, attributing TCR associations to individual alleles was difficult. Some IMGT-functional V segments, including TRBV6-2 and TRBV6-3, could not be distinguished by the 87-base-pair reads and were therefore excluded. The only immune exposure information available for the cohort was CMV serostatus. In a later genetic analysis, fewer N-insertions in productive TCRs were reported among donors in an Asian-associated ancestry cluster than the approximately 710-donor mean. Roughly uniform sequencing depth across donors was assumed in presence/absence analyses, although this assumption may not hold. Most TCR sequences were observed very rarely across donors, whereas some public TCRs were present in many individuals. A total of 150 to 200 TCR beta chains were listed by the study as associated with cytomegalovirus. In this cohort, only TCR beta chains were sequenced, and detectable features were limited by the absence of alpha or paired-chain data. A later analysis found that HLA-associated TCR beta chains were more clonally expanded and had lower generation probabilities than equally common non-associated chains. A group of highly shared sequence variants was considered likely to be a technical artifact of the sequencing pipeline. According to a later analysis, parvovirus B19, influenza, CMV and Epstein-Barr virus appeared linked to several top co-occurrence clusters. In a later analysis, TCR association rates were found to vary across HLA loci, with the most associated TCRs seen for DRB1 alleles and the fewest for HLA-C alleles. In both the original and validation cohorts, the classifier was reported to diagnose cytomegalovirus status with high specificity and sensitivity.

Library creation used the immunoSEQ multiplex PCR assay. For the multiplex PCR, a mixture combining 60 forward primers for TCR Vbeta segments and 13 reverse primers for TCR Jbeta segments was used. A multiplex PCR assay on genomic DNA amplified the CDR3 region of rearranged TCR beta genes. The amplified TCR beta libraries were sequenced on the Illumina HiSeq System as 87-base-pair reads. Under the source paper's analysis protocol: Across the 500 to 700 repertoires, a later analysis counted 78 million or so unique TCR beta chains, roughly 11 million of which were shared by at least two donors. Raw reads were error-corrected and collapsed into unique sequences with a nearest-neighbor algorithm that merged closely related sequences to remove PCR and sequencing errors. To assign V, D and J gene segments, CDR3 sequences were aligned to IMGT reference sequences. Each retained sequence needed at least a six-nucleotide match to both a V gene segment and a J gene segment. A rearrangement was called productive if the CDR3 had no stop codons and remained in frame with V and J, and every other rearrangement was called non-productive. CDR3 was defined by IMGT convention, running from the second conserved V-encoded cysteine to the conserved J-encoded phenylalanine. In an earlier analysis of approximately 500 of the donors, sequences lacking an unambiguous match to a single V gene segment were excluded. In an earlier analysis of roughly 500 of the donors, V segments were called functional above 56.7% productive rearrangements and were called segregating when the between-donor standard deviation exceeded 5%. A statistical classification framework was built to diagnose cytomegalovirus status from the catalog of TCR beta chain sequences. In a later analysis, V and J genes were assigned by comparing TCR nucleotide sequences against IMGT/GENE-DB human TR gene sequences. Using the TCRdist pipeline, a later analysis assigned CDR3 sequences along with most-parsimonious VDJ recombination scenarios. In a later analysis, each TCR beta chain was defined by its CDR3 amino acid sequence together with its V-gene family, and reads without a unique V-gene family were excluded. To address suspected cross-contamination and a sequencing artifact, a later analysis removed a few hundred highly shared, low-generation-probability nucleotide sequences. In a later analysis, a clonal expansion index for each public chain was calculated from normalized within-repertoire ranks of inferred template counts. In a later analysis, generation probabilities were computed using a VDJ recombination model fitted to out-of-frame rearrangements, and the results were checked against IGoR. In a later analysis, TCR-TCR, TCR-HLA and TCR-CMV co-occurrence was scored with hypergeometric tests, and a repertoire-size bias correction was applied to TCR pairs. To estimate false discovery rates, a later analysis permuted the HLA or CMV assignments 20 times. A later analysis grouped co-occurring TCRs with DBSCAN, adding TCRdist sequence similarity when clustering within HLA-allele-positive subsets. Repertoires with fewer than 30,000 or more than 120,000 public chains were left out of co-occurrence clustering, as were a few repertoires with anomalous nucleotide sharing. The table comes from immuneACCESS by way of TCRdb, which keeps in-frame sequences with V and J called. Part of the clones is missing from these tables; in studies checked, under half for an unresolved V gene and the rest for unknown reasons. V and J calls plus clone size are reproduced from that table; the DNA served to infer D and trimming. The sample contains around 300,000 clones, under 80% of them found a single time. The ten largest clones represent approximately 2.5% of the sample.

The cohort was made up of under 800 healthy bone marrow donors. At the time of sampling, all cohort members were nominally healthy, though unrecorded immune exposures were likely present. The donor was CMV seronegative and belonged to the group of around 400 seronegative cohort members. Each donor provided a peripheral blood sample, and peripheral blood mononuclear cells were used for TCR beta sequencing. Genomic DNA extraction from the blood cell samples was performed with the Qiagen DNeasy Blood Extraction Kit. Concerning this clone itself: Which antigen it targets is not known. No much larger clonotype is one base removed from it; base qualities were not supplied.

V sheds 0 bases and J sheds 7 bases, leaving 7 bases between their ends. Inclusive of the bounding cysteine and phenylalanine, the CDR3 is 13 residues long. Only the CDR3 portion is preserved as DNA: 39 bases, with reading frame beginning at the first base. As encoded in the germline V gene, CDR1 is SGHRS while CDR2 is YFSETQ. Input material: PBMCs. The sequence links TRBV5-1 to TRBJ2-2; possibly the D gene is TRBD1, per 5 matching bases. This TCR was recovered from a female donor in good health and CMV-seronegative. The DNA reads TGCGCCAGCAGCTTGGAAGGGGTCGGGGAGCTGTTTTTT. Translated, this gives CASSLEGVGELFF.